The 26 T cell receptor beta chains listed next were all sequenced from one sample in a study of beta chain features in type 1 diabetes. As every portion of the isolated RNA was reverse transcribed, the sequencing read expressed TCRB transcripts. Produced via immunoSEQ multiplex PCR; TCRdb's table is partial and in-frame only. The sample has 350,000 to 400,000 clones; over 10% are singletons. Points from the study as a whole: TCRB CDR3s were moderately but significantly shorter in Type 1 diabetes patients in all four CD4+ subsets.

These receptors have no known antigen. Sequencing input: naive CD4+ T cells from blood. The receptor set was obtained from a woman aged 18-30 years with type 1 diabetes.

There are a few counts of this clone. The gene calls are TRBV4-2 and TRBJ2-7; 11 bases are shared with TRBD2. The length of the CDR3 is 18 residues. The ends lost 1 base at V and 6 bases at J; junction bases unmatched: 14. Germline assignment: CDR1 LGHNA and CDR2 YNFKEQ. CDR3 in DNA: TGTGCCAGCAGCCAAGTGGTTAGCGGGAGGGCGGGCCCTTCCGAGCAGTACTTC. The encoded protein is CASSQVVSGRAGPSEQYF.

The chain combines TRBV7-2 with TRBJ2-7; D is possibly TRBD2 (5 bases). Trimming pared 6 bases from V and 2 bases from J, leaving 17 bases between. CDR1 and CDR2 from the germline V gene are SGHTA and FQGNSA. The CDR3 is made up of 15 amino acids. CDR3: CASSLLQVGAYEQYF. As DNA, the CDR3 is TGTGCCAGCAGTCTACTTCAGGTCGGGGCCTACGAGCAGTACTTC.

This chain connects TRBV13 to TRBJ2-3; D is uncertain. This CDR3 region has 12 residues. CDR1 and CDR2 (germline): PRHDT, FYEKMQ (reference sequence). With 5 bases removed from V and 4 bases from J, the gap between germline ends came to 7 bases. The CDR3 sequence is CASSPSSDTQYF. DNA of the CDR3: TGTGCCAGCAGCCCGTCTTCAGATACGCAGTATTTT.

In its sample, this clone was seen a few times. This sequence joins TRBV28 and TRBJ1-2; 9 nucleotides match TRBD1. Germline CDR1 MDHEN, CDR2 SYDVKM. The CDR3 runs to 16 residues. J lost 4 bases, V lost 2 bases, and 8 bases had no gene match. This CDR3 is CASSLLGTGSGYGYTF. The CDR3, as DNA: TGTGCCAGCAGTTTACTCGGGACAGGGAGCGGCTATGGCTACACCTTC.

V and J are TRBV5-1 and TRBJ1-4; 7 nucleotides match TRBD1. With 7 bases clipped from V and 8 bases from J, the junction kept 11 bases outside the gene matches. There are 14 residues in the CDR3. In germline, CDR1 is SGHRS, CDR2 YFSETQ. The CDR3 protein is CASARGGYEEKLFF. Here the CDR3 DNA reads TGCGCCAGCGCGCGAGGGGGCTATGAAGAAAAACTGTTTTTT.

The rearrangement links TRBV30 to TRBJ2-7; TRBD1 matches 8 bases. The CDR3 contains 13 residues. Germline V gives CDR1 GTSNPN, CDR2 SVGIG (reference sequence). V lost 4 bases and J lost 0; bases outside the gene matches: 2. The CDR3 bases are TGTGCCTGGAACGACAGGGGCTCCTACGAGCAGTACTTC. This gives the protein CAWNDRGSYEQYF.

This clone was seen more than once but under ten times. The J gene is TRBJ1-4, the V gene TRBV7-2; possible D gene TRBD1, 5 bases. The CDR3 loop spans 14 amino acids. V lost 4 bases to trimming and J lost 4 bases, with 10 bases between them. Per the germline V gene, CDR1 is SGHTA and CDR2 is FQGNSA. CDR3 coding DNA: TGTGCCAGCAGCTCCCGACAGAATAATGAAAAACTGTTTTTT. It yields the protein CASSSRQNNEKLFF.

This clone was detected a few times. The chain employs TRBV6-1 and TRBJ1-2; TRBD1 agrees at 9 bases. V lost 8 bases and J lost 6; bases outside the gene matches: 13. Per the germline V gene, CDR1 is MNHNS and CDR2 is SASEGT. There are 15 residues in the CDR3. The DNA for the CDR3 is TGTGCCAGCGCCGGCGCTACAGGGGGCGCCGATGGCTACACCTTC. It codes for CASAGATGGADGYTF.

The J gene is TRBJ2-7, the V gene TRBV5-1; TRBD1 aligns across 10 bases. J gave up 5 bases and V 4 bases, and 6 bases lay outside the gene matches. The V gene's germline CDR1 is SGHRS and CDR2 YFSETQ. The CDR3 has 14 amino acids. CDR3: CASSNRDRGNEQYF. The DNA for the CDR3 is TGCGCCAGCAGCAACCGGGACAGGGGTAACGAGCAGTACTTC. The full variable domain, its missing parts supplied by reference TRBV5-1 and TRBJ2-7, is KAGVTQTPRYLIKTRGQQVTLSCSPISGHRSVSWYQQTPGQGLQFLFEYFSETQRNKGNFPGRFSGRQFSNSRSEMNVSTLELGDSALYLCASSNRDRGNEQYFGPGTRLTVT.

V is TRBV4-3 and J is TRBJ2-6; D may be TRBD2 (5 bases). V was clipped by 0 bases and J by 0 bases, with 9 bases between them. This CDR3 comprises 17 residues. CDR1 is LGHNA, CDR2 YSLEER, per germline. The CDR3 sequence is CASSQERVSSGANVLTF. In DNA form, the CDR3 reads TGCGCCAGCAGCCAAGAGCGGGTTTCCTCTGGGGCCAACGTCCTGACTTTC.

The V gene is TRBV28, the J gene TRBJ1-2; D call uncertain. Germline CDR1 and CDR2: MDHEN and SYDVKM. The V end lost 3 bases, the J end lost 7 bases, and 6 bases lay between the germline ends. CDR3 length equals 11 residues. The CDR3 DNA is TGTGCCAGCAGTTTTTTCTCTGGCTACACCTTC. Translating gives CASSFFSGYTF.

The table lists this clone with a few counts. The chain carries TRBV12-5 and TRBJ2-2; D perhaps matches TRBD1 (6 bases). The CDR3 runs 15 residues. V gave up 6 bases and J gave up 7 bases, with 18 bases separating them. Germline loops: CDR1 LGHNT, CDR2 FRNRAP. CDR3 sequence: CASGPGTPQGGELFF. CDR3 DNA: TGTGCTAGTGGCCCCGGGACACCCCAGGGCGGGGAGCTGTTTTTT.

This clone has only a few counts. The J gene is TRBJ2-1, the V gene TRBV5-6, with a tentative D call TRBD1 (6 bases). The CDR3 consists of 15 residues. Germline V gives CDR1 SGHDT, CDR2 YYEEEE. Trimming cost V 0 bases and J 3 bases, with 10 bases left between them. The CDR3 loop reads CASSLGQGLYNEQFF. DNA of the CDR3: TGTGCCAGCAGCTTGGGCCAGGGGCTCTACAATGAGCAGTTCTTC.

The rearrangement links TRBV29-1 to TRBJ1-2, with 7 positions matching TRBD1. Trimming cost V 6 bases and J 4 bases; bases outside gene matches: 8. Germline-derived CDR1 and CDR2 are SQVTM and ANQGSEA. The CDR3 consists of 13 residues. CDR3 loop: CSVSGQTPYGYTF. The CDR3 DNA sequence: TGCAGCGTCTCGGGACAGACGCCCTATGGCTACACCTTC.

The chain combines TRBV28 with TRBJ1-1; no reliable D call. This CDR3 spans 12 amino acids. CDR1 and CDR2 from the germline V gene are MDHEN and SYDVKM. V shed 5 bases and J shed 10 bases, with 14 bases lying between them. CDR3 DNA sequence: TGTGCCAGCAGTCCCCCCGCCGGAGGAGCTTTCTTT. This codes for CASSPPAGGAFF.

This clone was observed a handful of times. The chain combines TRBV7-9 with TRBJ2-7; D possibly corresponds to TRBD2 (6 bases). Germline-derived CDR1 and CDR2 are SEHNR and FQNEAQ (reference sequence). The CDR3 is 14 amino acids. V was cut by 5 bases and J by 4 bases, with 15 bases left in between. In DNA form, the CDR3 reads TGTGCCAGCAGCCCAACGCGGGGTATTTACGAGCAGTACTTC. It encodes CASSPTRGIYEQYF.

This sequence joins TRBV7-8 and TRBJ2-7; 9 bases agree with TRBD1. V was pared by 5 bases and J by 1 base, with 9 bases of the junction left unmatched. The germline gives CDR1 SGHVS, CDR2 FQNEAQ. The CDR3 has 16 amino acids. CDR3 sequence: CASSARRGQGSYEQYF. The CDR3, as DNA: TGTGCCAGCAGCGCACGTAGGGGACAGGGTTCCTACGAGCAGTACTTC.

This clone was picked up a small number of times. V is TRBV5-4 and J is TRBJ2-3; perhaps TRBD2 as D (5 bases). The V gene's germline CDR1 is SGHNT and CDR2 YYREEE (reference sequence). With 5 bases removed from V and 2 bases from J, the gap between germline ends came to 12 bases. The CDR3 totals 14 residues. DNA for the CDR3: TGTGCCAGCAGGGCGAGGGATATCACAGATACGCAGTATTTT. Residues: CASRARDITDTQYF.

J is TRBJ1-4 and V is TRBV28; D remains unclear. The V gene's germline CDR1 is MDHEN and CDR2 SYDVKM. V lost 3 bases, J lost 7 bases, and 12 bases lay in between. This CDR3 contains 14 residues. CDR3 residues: CASSFRLRGEKLFF. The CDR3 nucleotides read TGTGCCAGCAGTTTTAGACTTCGAGGTGAAAAACTGTTTTTT.

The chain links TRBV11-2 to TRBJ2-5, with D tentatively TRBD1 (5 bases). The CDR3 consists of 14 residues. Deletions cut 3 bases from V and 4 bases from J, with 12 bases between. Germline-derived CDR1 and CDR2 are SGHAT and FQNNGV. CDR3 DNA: TGTGCCAGCAGCTTGGCAGGGCGAGGAGAGACCCAGTACTTC. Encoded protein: CASSLAGRGETQYF.

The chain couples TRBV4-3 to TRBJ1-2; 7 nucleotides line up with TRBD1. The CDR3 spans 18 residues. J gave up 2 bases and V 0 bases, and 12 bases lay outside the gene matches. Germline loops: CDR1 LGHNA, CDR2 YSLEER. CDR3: CASSQDRGTADLNYGYTF. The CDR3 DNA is TGCGCCAGCAGCCAAGATAGGGGGACAGCAGATTTAAACTATGGCTACACCTTC.

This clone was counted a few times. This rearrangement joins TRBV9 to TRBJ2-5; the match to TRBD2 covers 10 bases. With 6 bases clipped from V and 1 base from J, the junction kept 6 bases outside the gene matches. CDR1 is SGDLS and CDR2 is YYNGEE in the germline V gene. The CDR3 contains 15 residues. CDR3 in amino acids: CASTLAGELQETQYF. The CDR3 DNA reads TGTGCCAGCACCCTAGCGGGGGAGCTCCAAGAGACCCAGTACTTC.

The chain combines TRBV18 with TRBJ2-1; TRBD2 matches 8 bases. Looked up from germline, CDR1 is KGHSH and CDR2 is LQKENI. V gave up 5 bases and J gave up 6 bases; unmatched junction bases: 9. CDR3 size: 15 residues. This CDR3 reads CASSFGLATGNEQFF. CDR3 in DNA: TGTGCCAGCTCATTCGGACTAGCAACGGGCAATGAGCAGTTCTTC.

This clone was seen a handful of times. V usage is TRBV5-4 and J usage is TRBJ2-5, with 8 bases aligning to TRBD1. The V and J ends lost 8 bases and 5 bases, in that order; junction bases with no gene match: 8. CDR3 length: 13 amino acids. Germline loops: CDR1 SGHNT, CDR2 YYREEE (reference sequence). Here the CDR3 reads CASSGGAWETQYF. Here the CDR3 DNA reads TGTGCCAGTTCAGGGGGCGCCTGGGAGACCCAGTACTTC.

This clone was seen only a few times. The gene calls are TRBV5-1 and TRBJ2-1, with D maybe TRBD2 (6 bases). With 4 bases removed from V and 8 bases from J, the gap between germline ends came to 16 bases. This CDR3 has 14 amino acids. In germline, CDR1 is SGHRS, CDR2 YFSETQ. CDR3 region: CASSRRTIRDEQFF. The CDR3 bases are TGCGCCAGCAGCCGCCGGACTATTAGAGATGAGCAGTTCTTC.

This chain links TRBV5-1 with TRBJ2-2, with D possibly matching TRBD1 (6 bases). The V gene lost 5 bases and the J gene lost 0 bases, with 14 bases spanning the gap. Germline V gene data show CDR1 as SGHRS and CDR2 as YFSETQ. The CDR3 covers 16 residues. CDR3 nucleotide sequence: TGCGCCAGCAGGACAGGATTCACCGCGAACACCGGGGAGCTGTTTTTT. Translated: CASRTGFTANTGELFF.